Each of the 28 T cell receptor beta chains below was sequenced from the same sample in a study of blood T cell repertoires in COVID-19. The repertoire was sequenced with immunoSEQ multiplex PCR; TCRdb's copy has only in-frame clones and lacks some. Of under 150,000 clones in the sample, roughly 84% were seen once. The sequencing sample was made of peripheral blood. These receptors were collected from a woman between 40 and 50 years old with acute or convalescent COVID-19.

This chain links TRBV27 with TRBJ1-6, with TRBD1 as a possible D gene (6 bases). Germline CDR1 reads MNHEY; CDR2 reads SMNVEV (reference sequence). The CDR3 runs to 14 residues. Trimming pared 0 bases from V and 6 bases from J, leaving 6 bases between. CDR3: CASSLSRGNSPLHF. The CDR3 DNA reads TGTGCCAGCAGTTTATCCAGGGGTAATTCACCCCTCCACTTT.

The CDR3 here is CASSEAGGTDTQYF. CDR3 DNA sequence: TGCGCCAGCAGTGAGGCGGGGGGTACAGATACGCAGTATTTT. The chain carries TRBV10-1 and TRBJ2-3; 8 bases are a match to TRBD2. The CDR3 has 14 amino acids. With V trimmed by 2 bases and J by 3 bases, 1 base remained unmatched. Looked up from germline, CDR1 is WNHNN and CDR2 is SYGVQD (reference sequence).

This rearrangement joins TRBV5-1 to TRBJ2-3, with 13 bases that match TRBD2. Trimming took 4 bases from V and 1 from J; bases not matched to a gene: 0. Looked up from germline, CDR1 is SGHRS and CDR2 is YFSETQ. This CDR3 region has 15 residues. CDR3 region: CASSGLAGGTDTQYF. The CDR3 DNA follows: TGCGCCAGCAGCGGACTAGCGGGGGGCACAGATACGCAGTATTTT.

For this clone: Other nucleotide sequences from this sample produce the same CDR3. The rearrangement uses TRBV7-9 and TRBJ1-4; TRBD1 agrees at 8 bases. CDR3 length: 14 residues. Germline lookup yields CDR1 SEHNR and CDR2 FQNEAQ (reference sequence). V lost 3 bases to trimming and J lost 8 bases; unmatched junction nucleotides: 5. CDR3 protein: CASSFGQGNEKLFF. As DNA, the CDR3 is TGTGCCAGCAGCTTCGGACAGGGTAACGAAAAACTGTTTTTT.

The rearrangement joins TRBV15 to TRBJ1-2, with D uncertain. This CDR3 spans 14 amino acids. The germline gives CDR1 LNHNV, CDR2 YYDKDF (reference sequence). Trimming shortened V by 0 bases and J by 1 base, and 6 bases separated the two germline ends. The CDR3 sequence: CATSRDKLNYGYTF. The CDR3 DNA follows: TGTGCCACCAGCAGAGACAAGCTTAACTATGGCTACACCTTC.

The chain has TRBV7-2 and TRBJ1-1, with D possibly matching TRBD1 (6 bases). V was cut by 4 bases and J by 8 bases, with 11 bases left in between. The CDR3 is 12 residues long. CDR1 SGHTA and CDR2 FQGNSA come from the germline V gene. CDR3 coding DNA: TGTGCCAGCAGCTCACAGGGTTGGGAAGCTTTCTTT. Translation: CASSSQGWEAFF. The complete variable domain, with remaining parts taken from reference TRBV7-2 and TRBJ1-1, reads GAGVSQSPSNKVTEKGKDVELRCDPISGHTALYWYRQSLGQGLEFLIYFQGNSAPDKSGLPSDRFSAERTGGSVSTLTIQRTQQEDSAVYLCASSSQGWEAFFGQGTRLTVV.

V is TRBV19 and J is TRBJ1-5; a possible D gene is TRBD1 (6 bases). With 6 bases removed from V and 6 bases from J, the gap between germline ends came to 18 bases. The V gene's germline CDR1 is LNHDA and CDR2 SQIVND (reference sequence). The CDR3 consists of 15 residues. The CDR3 here is CASRKLGGGGQPQHF. CDR3 in DNA: TGTGCCAGTAGGAAATTAGGGGGTGGCGGTCAGCCCCAGCATTTT. The whole variable domain, remainder taken from reference TRBV19 and TRBJ1-5, is DGGITQSPKYLFRKEGQNVTLSCEQNLNHDAMYWYRQDPGQGLRLIYYSQIVNDFQKGDIAEGYSVSREKKESFPLTVTSAQKNPTAFYLCASRKLGGGGQPQHFGDGTRLSIL.

V and J are TRBV18 and TRBJ1-1, with TRBD1 as a possible D gene (5 bases). CDR1 and CDR2 from the germline V gene are KGHSH and LQKENI. With 1 base removed from V and 1 base from J, the gap between germline ends came to 7 bases. There are 14 residues in the CDR3. CDR3 nucleotide sequence: TGTGCCAGCTCACCACGACAGTCGAACACTGAAGCTTTCTTT. Translating it yields CASSPRQSNTEAFF.

The rearrangement uses TRBV19 and TRBJ1-1, with D uncertain. Trimming removed 0 bases from V and 4 bases from J, with 6 bases in between. Germline CDR1 LNHDA, CDR2 SQIVND (reference sequence). The CDR3 spans 13 residues. The CDR3: CASSIDRSTEAFF. The CDR3 DNA reads as TGTGCCAGTAGTATAGATCGCAGCACTGAAGCTTTCTTT.

This chain uses TRBV30 with TRBJ1-1; D remains ambiguous. Trimming took off 2 bases at V and 5 bases at J, with 12 bases between the two ends. Per germline, CDR1 GTSNPN and CDR2 SVGIG (reference sequence). CDR3 length: 13 amino acids. CDR3 sequence: CAWSRTGGTEAFF. In DNA form, the CDR3 reads TGTGCCTGGAGTAGGACCGGAGGGACTGAAGCTTTCTTT.

This chain connects TRBV7-2 to TRBJ2-5; 7 bases are a match to TRBD2. CDR1 and CDR2 (germline): SGHTA, FQGNSA. This CDR3 spans 15 amino acids. The V gene end was trimmed by 8 bases and the J gene end by 2 bases; junction bases not matched to a gene: 11. CDR3 nucleotides: TGTGCCAGCCGTAAAAGGGCTAGCGGACAAGAGACCCAGTACTTC. This gives the protein CASRKRASGQETQYF.

The chain joins TRBV19 to TRBJ2-3; D is undetermined. This CDR3 has 14 amino acids. V was trimmed by 7 bases and J by 0 bases, leaving 11 bases between them. Per germline, CDR1 LNHDA and CDR2 SQIVND (reference sequence). This CDR3 reads CASNSIASTDTQYF. Here the CDR3 DNA reads TGTGCCAGTAACAGTATCGCTAGCACAGATACGCAGTATTTT. Full variable domain (outside the CDR3, taken from reference TRBV19 and TRBJ2-3): DGGITQSPKYLFRKEGQNVTLSCEQNLNHDAMYWYRQDPGQGLRLIYYSQIVNDFQKGDIAEGYSVSREKKESFPLTVTSAQKNPTAFYLCASNSIASTDTQYFGPGTRLTVL.

The chain links TRBV30 to TRBJ1-5; TRBD1 aligns across 7 bases. The CDR3 totals 12 residues. CDR1 GTSNPN and CDR2 SVGIG come from the germline V gene (reference sequence). The V and J ends lost 5 bases and 5 bases, in that order; junction bases with no gene match: 3. CDR3 residues: CAWDDRDQPQHF. DNA for the CDR3: TGTGCCTGGGACGACAGGGATCAGCCCCAGCATTTT.

This chain connects TRBV2 to TRBJ1-6, with 8 nucleotides matching TRBD1. Germline CDR1 is SNHLY and CDR2 is FYNNEI. Unmatched junction bases numbered 0, after V lost 3 bases and J lost 5 bases. The CDR3 extends over 14 amino acids. The CDR3 sequence is CASSEGQDNSPLHF. The CDR3 region has the DNA TGTGCCAGCAGTGAGGGACAGGATAATTCACCCCTCCACTTT.

J is TRBJ2-7 and V is TRBV12-1; the table assigns TRBD1, which was not confirmed against the DNA. TRBV12-1 is labeled a pseudogene. There are 20 residues in the CDR3. DNA for the CDR3: TGTGCCAGCAGCTCCACTGGGGTCGAGGGCCGGGACAGGAGCTCCTACGAGCAGTACTTC. It specifies CASSSTGVEGRDRSSYEQYF.

The V call is TRBV18, the J call TRBJ2-7, with D tentatively TRBD2 (6 bases). Per the germline V gene, CDR1 is KGHSH and CDR2 is LQKENI. The CDR3 covers 11 residues. V was trimmed by 2 bases and J by 7 bases, leaving 6 bases between them. CDR3 sequence (DNA): TGTGCCAGCTCACCAGGGAGGGAGCAGTACTTC. Amino acids: CASSPGREQYF.

This chain uses TRBV10-3 with TRBJ2-3; the match to TRBD2 covers 7 bases. CDR3 length: 15 amino acids. The germline V gene encodes CDR1 ENHRY and CDR2 SYGVKD. The V segment lost 0 bases and the J segment 5 bases; nucleotides outside the gene matches: 5. The CDR3 protein is CAISESPGGEDTQYF. The CDR3 DNA is TGTGCCATCAGTGAGTCCCCGGGGGGAGAAGATACGCAGTATTTT.

This chain joins TRBV20-1 and TRBJ2-7, with unresolved D. Germline-derived CDR1 and CDR2 are DFQATT and SNEGSKA (reference sequence). There are 11 residues in the CDR3. V gave up 3 bases and J gave up 3 bases, with 6 bases separating them. The CDR3 loop is CSASLYYEQYF. For the CDR3, the DNA is TGCAGTGCTAGCCTCTACTACGAGCAGTACTTC.

This clone was counted only a few times. The J gene is TRBJ2-7, the V gene TRBV2, with D tentatively TRBD1 (6 bases). Germline V lookup: CDR1 SNHLY, CDR2 FYNNEI. Trimming cost V 7 bases and J 3 bases, with 19 bases left between them. This CDR3 has 15 residues. CDR3 in amino acids: CASKQSGGQRYEQYF. The CDR3, as DNA: TGTGCCAGCAAACAATCGGGCGGACAGCGCTACGAGCAGTACTTC.

The V gene is TRBV3-1 (or the pseudogene TRBV3-2), the J gene TRBJ1-2; TRBD1 agrees at 9 bases. This CDR3 is built from 21 residues. Germline CDR1 and CDR2: LGHDT and YNNKEL (reference sequence). The V gene end was trimmed by 0 bases and the J gene end by 8 bases; junction bases not matched to a gene: 25. For the CDR3, the DNA is TGTGCCAGCAGCCAAGATAGGAGGACAGGGGTGCCAGGAGGGAAACTATACGGCTACACCTTC. Its protein is CASSQDRRTGVPGGKLYGYTF.

The V and J genes are TRBV24-1 and TRBJ1-4; 8 bases are shared with TRBD1. The germline V gene has CDR1 KGHDR and CDR2 SFDVKD. The CDR3 is made up of 16 amino acids. The V gene end was trimmed by 4 bases and the J gene end by 4 bases; junction bases not matched to a gene: 7. The CDR3 here is CATSDQGTGFNEKLFF. The CDR3 coding sequence is TGTGCCACCAGTGACCAAGGGACAGGTTTTAATGAAAAACTGTTTTTT.

The chain has TRBV7-3 and TRBJ2-1, with TRBD1 matching 8 bases. Per germline, CDR1 SGHTA and CDR2 FQGTGA. The CDR3 spans 15 residues. The V and J ends lost 2 bases and 2 bases, in that order; junction bases with no gene match: 2. The CDR3 loop is CASSLDRGPYNEQFF. For the CDR3, the DNA is TGTGCCAGCAGCTTAGACAGGGGCCCCTACAATGAGCAGTTCTTC.

CDR3 in DNA: TGTGCCAGCAGAATGCCTGGGCAGGTCGACAATGAGCAGTTCTTC. Translation gives CASRMPGQVDNEQFF. This chain joins TRBV2 and TRBJ2-1; D gene unclear. Deletions cut 6 bases from V and 5 bases from J, with 17 bases between. Germline CDR1 reads SNHLY; CDR2 reads FYNNEI. This CDR3 has 15 residues.

J is TRBJ2-5 and V is TRBV7-9; the D gene is possibly TRBD1 (5 bases). Trimming took 2 bases from V and 4 from J, leaving 11 bases between them. In germline, CDR1 is SEHNR, CDR2 FQNEAQ (reference sequence). The CDR3 loop spans 14 amino acids. The CDR3 DNA reads TGTGCCAGCAGCTTATACCCAGGGTCAGAGACCCAGTACTTC. Amino acid sequence: CASSLYPGSETQYF.

This clone was counted a few times. This chain uses TRBV5-1 with TRBJ1-6; 9 bases align to TRBD1. Germline V gives CDR1 SGHRS, CDR2 YFSETQ. This CDR3 has 15 amino acids. The V segment lost 4 bases and the J segment 6 bases; nucleotides outside the gene matches: 5. The DNA of the CDR3 is TGCGCCAGCAGCCCTGGACAGGGGCGTAATTCACCCCTCCACTTT. This codes for CASSPGQGRNSPLHF. Complete variable domain (other parts from reference TRBV5-1 and TRBJ1-6): KAGVTQTPRYLIKTRGQQVTLSCSPISGHRSVSWYQQTPGQGLQFLFEYFSETQRNKGNFPGRFSGRQFSNSRSEMNVSTLELGDSALYLCASSPGQGRNSPLHFGNGTRLTVT.

The chain links TRBV13 to TRBJ2-3; 7 bases match TRBD2. J lost 1 base, V lost 0 bases, and 10 bases had no gene match. CDR1 is PRHDT, CDR2 FYEKMQ, per germline (reference sequence). CDR3 length: 18 amino acids. The CDR3 protein is CASSLGGLMAGGTDTQYF. The CDR3 DNA is TGTGCCAGCAGCTTAGGAGGGCTAATGGCGGGGGGCACAGATACGCAGTATTTT.

The gene calls are TRBV5-8 and TRBJ1-5; 9 bases are shared with TRBD1. The CDR3 is made up of 16 amino acids. Unmatched junction bases numbered 6, after V lost 0 bases and J lost 5 bases. From germline, CDR1 is SGHTS and CDR2 YDEGEE. The CDR3 loop reads CASSLAPGQGDQPQHF. The CDR3 nucleotides read TGTGCCAGCAGCTTGGCTCCGGGACAGGGCGATCAGCCCCAGCATTTT.

The chain links TRBV7-3 to TRBJ2-1; D is uncertain. There are 14 residues in the CDR3. V shed 5 bases and J shed 4 bases, with 12 bases lying between them. Germline-derived CDR1 and CDR2 are SGHTA and FQGTGA. Here the CDR3 DNA reads TGTGCCAGCAGCCCTAATCCCTCATACAATGAGCAGTTCTTC. Translated: CASSPNPSYNEQFF.